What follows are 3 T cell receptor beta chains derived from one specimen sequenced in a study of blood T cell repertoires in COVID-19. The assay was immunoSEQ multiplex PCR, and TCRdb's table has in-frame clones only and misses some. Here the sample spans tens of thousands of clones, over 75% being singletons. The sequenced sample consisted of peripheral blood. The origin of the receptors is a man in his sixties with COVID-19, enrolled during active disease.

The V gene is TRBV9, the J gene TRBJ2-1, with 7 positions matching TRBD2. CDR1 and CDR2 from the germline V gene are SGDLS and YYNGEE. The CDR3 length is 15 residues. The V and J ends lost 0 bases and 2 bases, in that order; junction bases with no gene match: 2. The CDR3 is CASSVAGGTYNEQFF. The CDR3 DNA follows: TGTGCCAGCAGCGTAGCGGGAGGTACCTACAATGAGCAGTTCTTC. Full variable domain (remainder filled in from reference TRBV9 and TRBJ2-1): DSGVTQTPKHLITATGQRVTLRCSPRSGDLSVYWYQQSLDQGLQFLIQYYNGEERAKGNILERFSAQQFPDLHSELNLSSLELGDSALYFCASSVAGGTYNEQFFGPGTRLTVL.

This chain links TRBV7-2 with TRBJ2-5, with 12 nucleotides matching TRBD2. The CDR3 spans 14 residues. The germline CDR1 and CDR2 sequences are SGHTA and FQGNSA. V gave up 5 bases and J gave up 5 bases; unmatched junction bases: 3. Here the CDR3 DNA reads TGTGCCAGCAGCCTACTAGCGGGAGGTGAGACCCAGTACTTC. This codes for CASSLLAGGETQYF.

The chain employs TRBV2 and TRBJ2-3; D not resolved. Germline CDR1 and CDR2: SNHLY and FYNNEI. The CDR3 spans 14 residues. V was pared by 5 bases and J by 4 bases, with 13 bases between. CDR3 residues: CASSNRPPPDTQYF. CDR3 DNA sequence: TGTGCCAGCAGTAACAGACCTCCACCAGATACGCAGTATTTT. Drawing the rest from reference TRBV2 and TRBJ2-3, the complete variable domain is EPEVTQTPSHQVTQMGQEVILRCVPISNHLYFYWYRQILGQKVEFLVSFYNNEISEKSEIFDDQFSVERPDGSNFTLKIRSTKLEDSAMYFCASSNRPPPDTQYFGPGTRLTVL.